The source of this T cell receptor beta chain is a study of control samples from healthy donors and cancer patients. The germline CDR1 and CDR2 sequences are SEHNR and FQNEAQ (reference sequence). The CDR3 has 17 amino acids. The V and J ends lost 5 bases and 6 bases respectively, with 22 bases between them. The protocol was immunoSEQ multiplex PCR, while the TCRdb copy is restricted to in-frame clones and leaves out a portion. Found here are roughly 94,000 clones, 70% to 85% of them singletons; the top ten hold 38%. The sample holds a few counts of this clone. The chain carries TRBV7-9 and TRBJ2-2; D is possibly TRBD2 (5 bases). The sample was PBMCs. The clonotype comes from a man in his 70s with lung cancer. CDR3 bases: TGTGCCAGCAGCCAAGAATCTAGCCCGATGCCGCCCGGGGAGCTGTTTTTT. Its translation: CASSQESSPMPPGELFF.